The 15 T cell receptor beta chains below were found in one sample sequenced in a study of shared clonotypes between healthy human individuals. Naive CD8 cells, CD45RO-negative and positively selected for CCR7, excluded terminally differentiated effector memory CD45RA+ cells. The table came from immunoSEQ multiplex PCR; TCRdb's copy has only in-frame clones and leaves some out. The sample lists fewer than 1 million clones, 95% to 97% seen once, with under 0.25% in the top ten. The material sequenced was naive CD8+ T cells sorted from blood. The source of these receptors is a man aged 25 to 40 in good health.

The chain combines TRBV4-2 with TRBJ2-7, with D unclear. The CDR3 is made up of 15 amino acids. The germline V gene has CDR1 LGHNA and CDR2 YNFKEQ. V lost 0 bases, J lost 4 bases, and 13 bases lay in between. CDR3 loop: CASSQESSSLYEQYF. The DNA of the CDR3 is TGTGCCAGCAGCCAAGAGAGTAGTAGCCTTTACGAGCAGTACTTC.

The rearrangement uses TRBV27 and TRBJ2-3; 13 nucleotides align to TRBD2. J gave up 2 bases and V 4 bases, and 3 bases lay outside the gene matches. The CDR3 spans 16 residues. Looked up from germline, CDR1 is MNHEY and CDR2 is SMNVEV (reference sequence). DNA for the CDR3: TGTGCCAGCAGTTCGGGACTAGCGGGACTCACAGATACGCAGTATTTT. Protein product: CASSSGLAGLTDTQYF.

This rearrangement joins TRBV5-4 to TRBJ2-7; D unclear. Germline V lookup: CDR1 SGHNT, CDR2 YYREEE (reference sequence). The CDR3 covers 14 residues. With 3 bases removed from V and 2 bases from J, the gap between germline ends came to 12 bases. CDR3 nucleotides: TGTGCCAGCAGCTCCGATCGACGACCCTACGAGCAGTACTTC. This gives the protein CASSSDRRPYEQYF.

The J gene is TRBJ2-7, the V gene TRBV29-1; 14 bases are a match to TRBD2. This CDR3 region has 16 residues. Germline V lookup: CDR1 SQVTM, CDR2 ANQGSEA. Trimming removed 6 bases from V and 5 bases from J; junction bases left unmatched: 12. The CDR3 bases are TGCAGCGTCGCCGGGACTAGCGGGAGCATAGGTGACGAGCAGTACTTC. Its protein product is CSVAGTSGSIGDEQYF.

J is TRBJ2-2 and V is TRBV11-2; tentatively, D is TRBD2 (6 bases). The CDR3 contains 15 residues. V shed 5 bases and J shed 3 bases, with 13 bases lying between them. Germline CDR1 and CDR2: SGHAT and FQNNGV. CDR3 residues: CASSRRDFHTGELFF. The CDR3 DNA is TGTGCCAGCAGCCGCCGGGACTTTCACACCGGGGAGCTGTTTTTT. Full variable domain (rest looked up from reference TRBV11-2 and TRBJ2-2): EAGVAQSPRYKIIEKRQSVAFWCNPISGHATLYWYQQILGQGPKLLIQFQNNGVVDDSQLPKDRFSAERLKGVDSTLKIQPAKLEDSAVYLCASSRRDFHTGELFFGEGSRLTVL.

The chain uses TRBV9 and TRBJ2-2; D remains ambiguous. V was pared by 0 bases and J by 5 bases, with 14 bases between. The CDR3 length is 16 residues. The germline V gene encodes CDR1 SGDLS and CDR2 YYNGEE. CDR3 residues: CASSVAGLRKTGELFF. In DNA form, the CDR3 reads TGTGCCAGCAGCGTAGCTGGATTGAGGAAGACCGGGGAGCTGTTTTTT.

The chain links TRBV7-9 to TRBJ1-1, with D unresolved. Trimming left V 3 bases short and J 5 bases short, with 16 bases between. CDR3 length equals 15 residues. From germline, CDR1 is SEHNR and CDR2 FQNEAQ (reference sequence). The CDR3 sequence: CASSFPKGAETEAFF. The CDR3 DNA is TGTGCCAGCAGCTTTCCGAAAGGTGCAGAGACTGAAGCTTTCTTT.

The chain carries TRBV2 and TRBJ2-1, with D perhaps given as TRBD1 or TRBD2 (5 bases each). Between the trimmed V and J ends, which lost 6 bases and 0 bases, there was a span of 12 bases. The CDR3 is made up of 15 amino acids. Germline V gives CDR1 SNHLY, CDR2 FYNNEI. The CDR3 loop reads CASRGPGYSYNEQFF. CDR3 coding DNA: TGTGCCAGCAGGGGACCAGGCTACTCCTACAATGAGCAGTTCTTC. Full variable domain (rest looked up from reference TRBV2 and TRBJ2-1): EPEVTQTPSHQVTQMGQEVILRCVPISNHLYFYWYRQILGQKVEFLVSFYNNEISEKSEIFDDQFSVERPDGSNFTLKIRSTKLEDSAMYFCASRGPGYSYNEQFFGPGTRLTVL.

The chain has TRBV2 and TRBJ2-5; D might be TRBD1 (5 bases). V was shortened by 5 bases and J by 3 bases, with 16 bases between the two germline ends. The CDR3 spans 15 residues. Germline V gene sequence: CDR1 SNHLY, CDR2 FYNNEI. The CDR3 DNA sequence: TGTGCCAGCAGTATTGGTTGGACATTAAAAGAGACCCAGTACTTC. Translating it yields CASSIGWTLKETQYF.

The V call is TRBV27, the J call TRBJ1-4, with no clear D. V was clipped by 1 base and J by 8 bases, with 14 bases between them. The germline gives CDR1 MNHEY, CDR2 SMNVEV (reference sequence). CDR3 length: 15 amino acids. The CDR3 is CASSLFPALREKLFF. For the CDR3, the DNA is TGTGCCAGCAGTTTATTTCCGGCCCTGCGGGAAAAACTGTTTTTT.

The chain is built from TRBV27 and TRBJ2-5; a possible D gene is TRBD2 (6 bases). CDR3 length: 14 residues. Germline CDR1 MNHEY, CDR2 SMNVEV (reference sequence). The ends were cut back, 6 bases at V and 4 bases at J, with 15 bases in the middle. The chain's CDR3 is CASSSLARLETQYF. CDR3 DNA: TGTGCCAGCAGCTCCCTAGCGAGGTTAGAGACCCAGTACTTC.

V gene TRBV2 combines with J gene TRBJ2-2; 10 nucleotides match TRBD1. This CDR3 comprises 15 residues. Germline V gives CDR1 SNHLY, CDR2 FYNNEI. The V and J ends lost 6 bases and 3 bases, in that order; junction bases with no gene match: 4. The CDR3 sequence is CASRDRGLDTGELFF. CDR3 DNA sequence: TGTGCCAGCAGAGACAGGGGGCTCGACACCGGGGAGCTGTTTTTT.

This chain uses TRBV6-6 with TRBJ1-1; perhaps TRBD1 as D (6 bases). This CDR3 is built from 16 residues. Germline V gene lookup returns CDR1 MNHNY and CDR2 SVGAGI (reference sequence). Trimming left V 7 bases short and J 0 bases short, with 18 bases between. CDR3 coding DNA: TGTGCCAGCACCAGCACAGGGAGGGGCATGAACACTGAAGCTTTCTTT. Encoded protein: CASTSTGRGMNTEAFF.

The chain uses TRBV2 and TRBJ1-4, with D perhaps matching TRBD1 (6 bases). V dropped 0 bases and J dropped 7 bases, with 9 bases sitting between them. CDR3 size: 14 residues. Germline CDR1 and CDR2: SNHLY and FYNNEI. For the CDR3, the DNA is TGTGCCAGCAGTGAAGCGGGGGCATCTGAAAAACTGTTTTTT. Translating gives CASSEAGASEKLFF. Filled out from reference TRBV2 and TRBJ1-4, the complete variable domain reads EPEVTQTPSHQVTQMGQEVILRCVPISNHLYFYWYRQILGQKVEFLVSFYNNEISEKSEIFDDQFSVERPDGSNFTLKIRSTKLEDSAMYFCASSEAGASEKLFFGSGTQLSVL.

The chain combines TRBV18 with TRBJ2-5; 9 bases align to TRBD1. This CDR3 is 20 amino acids long. V dropped 1 base and J dropped 5; count of bases not matched to a gene: 20. Looked up from germline, CDR1 is KGHSH and CDR2 is LQKENI. The CDR3 sequence: CASSPQPPGTGLLGGETQYF. In DNA form, the CDR3 reads TGTGCCAGCTCACCACAGCCCCCCGGGACAGGGCTACTGGGGGGGGAGACCCAGTACTTC.